This T cell receptor beta chain was documented in a study of TIL therapy for anti-PD-1-resistant metastatic lung cancer. For the study at large: Tumors had a median PD-L1 proportion score of 5% to 6.5%.

This clone was found a few times. As to time point: pre-treatment sample, taken before nivolumab and TIL therapy. The ends lost 5 bases at V and 5 bases at J; junction bases unmatched: 6. Germline CDR1 reads SGHRS; CDR2 reads YFSETQ. The CDR3 is 13 residues long. Sequencing used immunoSEQ v3. Profiled with immunoSEQ multiplex PCR; TCRdb holds only in-frame clones, not every one. The sample has 36,000 or so clones; roughly 80% are singletons. The gene calls are TRBV5-1 and TRBJ1-1; TRBD1 matches 7 bases. The sample was blood, taken at baseline. The origin of this receptor is a person between 30 and 80 years old with non-small cell lung cancer. CDR3 protein: CASREGAQTEAFF. The CDR3 DNA reads TGCGCCAGCAGAGAGGGGGCGCAGACTGAAGCTTTCTTT.